This TCR beta chain derives from a study of blood T cell repertoires in COVID-19. This clone has just one count. The germline V gene has CDR1 LGHDT and CDR2 YNNKEL (reference sequence). The CDR3 totals 13 residues. V was shortened by 0 bases and J by 12 bases, with 12 bases between the two germline ends. Using immunoSEQ multiplex PCR, the repertoire was profiled, and TCRdb retains in-frame clones only, with some absent. Found here are 200,000 to 250,000 clones, around four fifths of them singletons; the top ten hold 6% to 8.5%. The material sequenced was peripheral blood. This chain connects TRBV3-1 (or the pseudogene TRBV3-2) to TRBJ2-1, with D possibly being TRBD2 (6 bases). The receptor was derived from a woman in her fifties or sixties with active or convalescent COVID-19. The CDR3 bases are TGTGCCAGCAGCCAAGATCTTGGGACTGGGCAGTTCTTC. It translates to CASSQDLGTGQFF.